The entry that follows covers one TCR beta chain sequence. Antigen: not known. The CDR3 extends over 13 amino acids. Germline assignment: CDR1 SGHDT and CDR2 YYEEEE. V was cut by 4 bases and J by 8 bases, with 13 bases left in between. TCRdb fed the 5' RACE reads into MiXCR, producing one record per CDR3 protein. The data contain 280,000 or so distinct CDR3 sequences, over 15% of them singletons. The data belong to a study of T-cell memory formation after mild COVID-19. Study conclusions and caveats: CD4/CD8 balance held among clones contracting day 15 to 85, and later expanders leaned CD4+. Those CD4+ clones that contracted were mainly in CM and EM (CD8+ ones in EMRA).

Sequencing was carried out using PBMCs or a T cell subset sorted from them (not recorded which). The chain joins TRBV5-6 to TRBJ2-1; D is unclear. The clonotype was recovered from a man aged 18 to 29 who had mild COVID-19 (a few samples of this study predate the infection). Cell type and time point are not known. CDR3 DNA: TGTGCCAGCAGCGCCCCCCTGGGATATGAGCAGTTCTTC. Its protein product is CASSAPLGYEQFF.